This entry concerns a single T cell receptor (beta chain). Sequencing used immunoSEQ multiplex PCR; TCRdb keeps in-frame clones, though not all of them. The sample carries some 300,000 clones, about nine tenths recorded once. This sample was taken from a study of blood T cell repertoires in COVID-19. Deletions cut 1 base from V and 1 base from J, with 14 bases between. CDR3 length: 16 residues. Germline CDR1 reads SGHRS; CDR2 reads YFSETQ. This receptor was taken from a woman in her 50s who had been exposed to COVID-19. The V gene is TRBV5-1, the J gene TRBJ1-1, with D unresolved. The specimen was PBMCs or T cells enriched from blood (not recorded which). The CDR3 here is CASSLFPLSENTEAFF. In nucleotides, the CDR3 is TGCGCCAGCAGCTTGTTCCCCTTGTCAGAGAACACTGAAGCTTTCTTT.